The clone carrying this TCR beta chain was picked up one time. Its target is not known. PCR was performed a second time for about 6 to 12 cycles using a sample-barcoded 5' primer and a J-beta primer mix. TCRdb called the 5' RACE reads again in MiXCR, with one record for every CDR3 protein. The sample holds hundreds of thousands of distinct CDR3 sequences, approximately 30% seen once. Germline V gene lookup returns CDR1 LNHDA and CDR2 SQIVND (reference sequence). The CDR3 length is 15 residues. The V end was cut by 1 base, the J end by 4 bases, with 11 bases between. These data belong to a study of blood T cells in healthy people across ages. Study outcomes and limitations: The diversity estimates, figures obtained from one million T cells, were considered underestimates. The unknown donor CMV status may have confounded expanded clonotype changes.

The sample was blood. The clonotype comes from an elderly woman in good health. This sequence joins TRBV19 and TRBJ1-5, with D unresolved. This CDR3 reads CASSIVPVGNQPQHF. Written as DNA, the CDR3 is TGTGCCAGTAGTATAGTACCCGTAGGGAATCAGCCCCAGCATTTT.